This TCR beta chain was obtained from a study of blood T cell repertoires in COVID-19. Background on the study: Nucleic acid was either cDNA or gDNA, and it came from T cells, B-cell-depleted T cells, or PBMCs.

Measured with immunoSEQ multiplex PCR; TCRdb has only the in-frame clones, and not every one. The sample has under 300,000 clones, 75% to 90% seen once. This clone was detected a few times. This same CDR3 is encoded by further DNA sequences in the sample. The receptor was derived from a woman aged 70-85 years with COVID-19, enrolled during active disease. Sequencing was carried out using peripheral blood.

CDR3 in amino acids: CASSESTRGEQFF. CDR3 DNA sequence: TGCGCCAGCAGTGAGTCGACTCGGGGAGAGCAGTTCTTC. This sequence joins TRBV10-1 and TRBJ2-1; D might be TRBD2 (5 bases). Trimming removed 0 bases at V and 10 bases at J, with 10 bases between. Germline V gives CDR1 WNHNN, CDR2 SYGVQD (reference sequence). This CDR3 contains 13 residues.